This T cell receptor (beta chain) emerged from a study of T-cell memory formation after mild COVID-19. The CDR3 covers 13 residues. V was shortened by 5 bases and J by 8 bases, with 13 bases between the two germline ends. Germline V lookup: CDR1 SGHTA, CDR2 FQGTGA. TCRdb processed the 5' RACE reads anew with MiXCR; each CDR3 protein has one entry. The sample includes 250,000 to 300,000 distinct CDR3 sequences, about a sixth seen only once; the top ten take 22%. This clonotype was recorded a few times. Sample: PBMCs or a T cell subset sorted from them (not recorded which). This sequence joins TRBV7-3 and TRBJ2-4; D is perhaps TRBD1 or TRBD2 (6 bases each). The receptor was derived from a young man who had mild COVID-19 (a few samples of this study predate the infection). Cell type and time point are not known. CDR3 region: CASSPPGADIQYF. CDR3 sequence (DNA): TGTGCCAGCAGCCCACCGGGGGCGGACATTCAGTACTTC.